Listed here are 15 T cell receptor beta chains from one sample, sequenced in a study of CD8 T cells in ankylosing spondylitis. Study-wide results and caveats: The study identified a TCR beta motif of about eight highly homologous variants that appeared characteristic of ankylosing spondylitis blood.

What these receptors recognize is not known. Each CDR3 protein is one row after TCRdb ran MiXCR on the 5' RACE reads. The profile shows a few hundred thousand distinct CDR3 sequences, 17% of them singletons. The material sequenced was blood, either unsorted or a sorted T cell fraction (not recorded which). The receptors derive from a male donor with ankylosing spondylitis.

The chain carries TRBV12-1 and TRBJ2-1. TRBV12-1 is classified as a pseudogene. The CDR3 extends over 15 amino acids. This CDR3 reads CASSFLLSSYNEQFF. CDR3 sequence (DNA): TGTGCCAGCAGCTTTTTGCTGAGCTCCTACAATGAGCAGTTCTTC.

The chain carries TRBV6-1 and TRBJ1-6; possibly TRBD1 for D (5 bases). This CDR3 is 15 amino acids long. Germline V gives CDR1 MNHNS, CDR2 SASEGT. Trimming left V 3 bases short and J 7 bases short, with 13 bases between. In DNA, the CDR3 is TGTGCCAGCAGTGAGCCGGGACGGGGGAATTCACCCCTCCACTTT. It codes for CASSEPGRGNSPLHF.

The V and J genes are TRBV6-1 and TRBJ2-3; D is unclear. Trimming pared 2 bases from V and 2 bases from J, leaving 17 bases between. This CDR3 contains 17 residues. Germline lookup yields CDR1 MNHNS and CDR2 SASEGT. The CDR3 region is CASSELGQRIYTDTQYF. The CDR3, as DNA: TGTGCCAGCAGTGAACTTGGGCAGAGGATCTACACAGATACGCAGTATTTT.

The CDR3 coding sequence is TGTGCCAGCAGGCTCGGACTAGCGGGGGGCGCCAGATACAATGAGCAGTTCTTC. Protein product: CASRLGLAGGARYNEQFF. This chain links TRBV6-1 with TRBJ2-1; 14 bases fit TRBD2. Germline V gene data show CDR1 as MNHNS and CDR2 as SASEGT. The CDR3 has 18 residues. The V gene end was trimmed by 6 bases and the J gene end by 4 bases; junction bases not matched to a gene: 11.

V and J are TRBV7-8 and TRBJ2-3; D is perhaps TRBD2 (6 bases). From germline, CDR1 is SGHVS and CDR2 FQNEAQ. CDR3 length: 15 amino acids. V gave up 0 bases and J gave up 4 bases, with 11 bases separating them. CDR3 protein: CASSLAARDSDTQYF. CDR3 in DNA: TGTGCCAGCAGCTTAGCGGCGCGGGACTCAGATACGCAGTATTTT. Drawing the rest from reference TRBV7-8 and TRBJ2-3, the complete variable domain is GAGVSQSPRYKVAKRGQDVALRCDPISGHVSLFWYQQALGQGPEFLTYFQNEAQLDKSGLPSDRFFAERPEGSVSTLKIQRTQQEDSAVYLCASSLAARDSDTQYFGPGTRLTVL.

This chain connects TRBV4-2 to TRBJ2-1; D is unclear. The germline V and J ends were trimmed by 1 base and 7 bases, with 8 bases remaining between them. The CDR3 consists of 13 residues. Germline V gives CDR1 LGHNA, CDR2 YNFKEQ. The DNA of the CDR3 is TGTGCCAGCAGCCAAGTCAAGGGTAATGAGCAGTTCTTC. Translating it yields CASSQVKGNEQFF.

The gene calls are TRBV12-3 or TRBV12-4 and TRBJ2-7, with D unclear. With 0 bases removed from V and 7 bases from J, the gap between germline ends came to 19 bases. This CDR3 comprises 16 residues. Here the CDR3 DNA reads TGTGCCAGCAGTTTAGCGGCCGTGGGTGTCCTTGGAGAGCAGTACTTC. The encoded protein is CASSLAAVGVLGEQYF.

The sample holds many counts of this clonotype. The chain couples TRBV5-1 to TRBJ2-7, with 8 bases that match TRBD1. Losses at the gene ends were 0 bases for V and 2 bases for J; bases not matched to a gene: 4. This CDR3 is built from 15 residues. The germline gives CDR1 SGHRS, CDR2 YFSETQ. For the CDR3, the DNA is TGCGCCAGCAGCTTGGAAACAGGGGGGACCTACGAGCAGTACTTC. Its translation is CASSLETGGTYEQYF.

The rearrangement uses TRBV6-1 and TRBJ2-7; 12 bases are shared with TRBD1. The CDR3 runs to 13 residues. V lost 7 bases, J lost 6 bases, and 4 bases stayed unmatched. Germline CDR1 MNHNS, CDR2 SASEGT. CDR3 in amino acids: CASTGTGGSEQYF. CDR3 DNA sequence: TGTGCCAGCACCGGGACAGGGGGCTCCGAGCAGTACTTC.

This clonotype was seen more than once but under ten times. The chain's CDR3 is CASGDYRTDTQYF. The DNA of the CDR3 is TGCGCCAGCGGGGATTACCGCACAGATACGCAGTATTTT. The J gene is TRBJ2-3, the V gene TRBV5-1, with D hard to call. The V gene's germline CDR1 is SGHRS and CDR2 YFSETQ. CDR3 length: 13 residues. The ends were cut back, 7 bases at V and 1 base at J, with 10 bases in the middle.

This clonotype was counted a few times. For the CDR3, the DNA is TGTGCCACCAGCAGAAGGACAGGGGTTTTAGAGACCCAGTACTTC. This encodes CATSRRTGVLETQYF. The chain employs TRBV15 and TRBJ2-5, with TRBD1 matching 9 bases. The length of the CDR3 is 15 residues. Germline lookup yields CDR1 LNHNV and CDR2 YYDKDF (reference sequence). Germline trimming cut 2 bases from V and 4 bases from J; bases unmatched to any gene: 5.

The gene calls are TRBV20-1 and TRBJ2-3, with 12 bases matching TRBD2. The CDR3 sequence is 14 residues long. Trimming took 5 bases from V and 5 from J; bases not matched to a gene: 5. Germline V gene lookup returns CDR1 DFQATT and CDR2 SNEGSKA (reference sequence). Written as DNA, the CDR3 is TGCAGTGCTCGAAGGACTAGCGGGGAAGATACGCAGTATTTT. Its protein is CSARRTSGEDTQYF.

This clonotype has a count of ten or more. The chain uses TRBV20-1 and TRBJ1-1, with D maybe TRBD1 (6 bases). With 3 bases removed from V and 1 base from J, the gap between germline ends came to 12 bases. The germline CDR1 and CDR2 sequences are DFQATT and SNEGSKA (reference sequence). The CDR3 covers 14 residues. Here the CDR3 DNA reads TGCAGTGCTAGGGGGGCGGGCCAGAACACTGAAGCTTTCTTT. It codes for CSARGAGQNTEAFF.

This clonotype was found a few times. V and J are TRBV7-2 and TRBJ2-1; D is perhaps TRBD1 (6 bases). Germline CDR1 reads SGHTA; CDR2 reads FQGNSA. The CDR3 has 16 residues. V lost 5 bases, J lost 4 bases, and 18 bases lay in between. Here the CDR3 reads CASSAQGPLFYNEQFF. The DNA for the CDR3 is TGTGCCAGCAGCGCCCAGGGGCCACTATTTTACAATGAGCAGTTCTTC. Looking up the rest from reference TRBV7-2 and TRBJ2-1 gives the full variable domain: GAGVSQSPSNKVTEKGKDVELRCDPISGHTALYWYRQSLGQGLEFLIYFQGNSAPDKSGLPSDRFSAERTGGSVSTLTIQRTQQEDSAVYLCASSAQGPLFYNEQFFGPGTRLTVL.

This clonotype was detected once. One end of the junction fails to match germline, which may point to a read error. The chain couples TRBV7-3 to TRBJ1-1; 7 bases fit TRBD1. Germline-derived CDR1 and CDR2 are SGHTA and FQGTGA. This CDR3 has 13 residues. CDR3 nucleotides: TGTGTCAGCAGCTTTGGGACAGACACTGAAGCTTTCTTT. It codes for CVSSFGTDTEAFF.